The present T cell receptor beta chain was sequenced within a study of radiotherapy plus CTLA-4 blockade in lung cancer. Across the whole study: Objective responses were recorded in around 18% of patients, with disease control recorded in 31%. Study results and caveats: Early blood T cell clone dynamics reportedly forecast response best, with interferon-beta. Expansion of tumor-derived TCR clones was observed in blood after radiotherapy plus ipilimumab.

Only in-frame clones appear in the TCRdb table, and some are missing; sequencing was by immunoSEQ multiplex PCR. The sample carries about 1,500 clones, around 85% recorded once. CTLA-4 blockade using ipilimumab, together with focal radiation, was received by patients with chemo-refractory metastatic non-small-cell lung cancer. There are a few counts of this clone. Antigen: not known. V gave up 3 bases and J gave up 9 bases, with 9 bases separating them. The CDR3 loop spans 12 amino acids. Germline V lookup: CDR1 SGDLS, CDR2 YYNGEE. The sequencing used tumor tissue, collected from a patient treated with radiotherapy plus ipilimumab. The V call is TRBV9, the J call TRBJ2-2; D might be TRBD1 (6 bases). This TCR was recovered from a human donor with non-small cell lung cancer who had a complete response to radiotherapy plus ipilimumab. CDR3 sequence reads: CASSGGQWELFF. Here the CDR3 DNA reads TGTGCCAGCAGCGGAGGACAGTGGGAGCTGTTTTTT.